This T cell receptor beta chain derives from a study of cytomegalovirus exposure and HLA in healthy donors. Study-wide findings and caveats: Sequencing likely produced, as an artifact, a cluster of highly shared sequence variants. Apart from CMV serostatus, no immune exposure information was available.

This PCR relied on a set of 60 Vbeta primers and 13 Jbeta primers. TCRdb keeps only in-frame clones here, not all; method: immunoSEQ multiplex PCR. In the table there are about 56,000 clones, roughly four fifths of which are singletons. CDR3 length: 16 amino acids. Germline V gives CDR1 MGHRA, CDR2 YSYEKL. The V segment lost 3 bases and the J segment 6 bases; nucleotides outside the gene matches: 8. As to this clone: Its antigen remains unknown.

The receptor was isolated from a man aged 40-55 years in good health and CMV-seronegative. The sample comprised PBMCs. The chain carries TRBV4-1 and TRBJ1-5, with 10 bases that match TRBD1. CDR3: CASSHLGQGIGQPQHF. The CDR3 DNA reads TGCGCCAGCAGCCACTTGGGACAGGGGATCGGTCAGCCCCAGCATTTT.